The 13 T cell receptor beta chains listed next were all sequenced from one sample in a study of OX40 agonist ivuxolimab in advanced cancers. The repertoire was sequenced with immunoSEQ multiplex PCR; TCRdb's copy has only in-frame clones and lacks some. The sample has 70,000 or so clones; about 94% are singletons. Specimen: CD4+ or CD8+ T cells sorted from blood, collected in a trial of the OX40 agonist ivuxolimab. Receptors originate from an adult with an advanced solid tumor such as melanoma, head and neck, liver or kidney cancer.

The chain couples TRBV29-1 to TRBJ2-2; D not certain. The CDR3 sequence is 13 residues long. V was cut by 4 bases and J by 1 base, with 7 bases left in between. From germline, CDR1 is SQVTM and CDR2 ANQGSEA. The CDR3 nucleotides are TGCAGCGTTGGAGCTTTGAACACCGGGGAGCTGTTTTTT. As protein: CSVGALNTGELFF.

The V and J genes are TRBV5-6 and TRBJ2-2, with D perhaps given as TRBD1 or TRBD2 (5 bases each). The length of the CDR3 is 16 residues. Germline CDR1 SGHDT, CDR2 YYEEEE. Trimming stripped 4 bases from V and 2 bases from J, with 15 bases between. CDR3 nucleotide sequence: TGTGCCAGCAGCATACCCTTGGGACCTAACACCGGGGAGCTGTTTTTT. Its protein is CASSIPLGPNTGELFF. The full variable domain, its missing parts supplied by reference TRBV5-6 and TRBJ2-2, is DAGVTQSPTHLIKTRGQQVTLRCSPKSGHDTVSWYQQALGQGPQFIFQYYEEEERQRGNFPDRFSGHQFPNYSSELNVNALLLGDSALYLCASSIPLGPNTGELFFGEGSRLTVL.

The gene calls are TRBV6-5 and TRBJ2-1; no reliable D call. Trimming stripped 2 bases from V and 10 bases from J, with 18 bases between. The CDR3 spans 15 residues. Germline assignment: CDR1 MNHEY and CDR2 SVGAGI. This CDR3 is CASSYPPDSPREQFF. Here the CDR3 DNA reads TGTGCCAGCAGTTACCCACCCGACTCCCCTCGGGAGCAGTTCTTC.

This sequence joins TRBV25-1 and TRBJ1-6; 7 bases match TRBD1. The CDR3 spans 15 residues. V was clipped by 5 bases and J by 8 bases; unmatched bases: 9. Germline V lookup: CDR1 MGHDK, CDR2 SYGVNS. CDR3 residues: CASSSLGQADSPLHF. Written as DNA, the CDR3 is TGTGCCAGCAGTTCCCTAGGACAGGCGGATTCACCCCTCCACTTT.

The V call is TRBV15, the J call TRBJ1-1; 7 bases match TRBD1. The CDR3 has 13 residues. The germline V gene encodes CDR1 LNHNV and CDR2 YYDKDF (reference sequence). V trimming: 9 bases; J trimming: 3 bases; junction bases outside the gene matches: 7. Here the CDR3 reads CATKGAGDTEAFF. Written as DNA, the CDR3 is TGTGCCACGAAGGGGGCCGGGGACACTGAAGCTTTCTTT.

This chain links TRBV27 with TRBJ2-1; 7 nucleotides line up with TRBD1. The CDR3 length is 17 residues. Trimming removed 1 base from V and 6 bases from J; junction bases left unmatched: 12. Germline V gene lookup returns CDR1 MNHEY and CDR2 SMNVEV (reference sequence). CDR3 bases: TGTGCCAGCAGTTTATTCCTAGAGGGGGCTAAAGGCAATGAGCAGTTCTTC. Residues: CASSLFLEGAKGNEQFF.

CDR3 in DNA: TGTGCCAGCAGCCAAGACACCGCAGGCACCAACTATGGCTACACCTTC. It encodes CASSQDTAGTNYGYTF. The chain has TRBV4-2 and TRBJ1-2, with D hard to call. This CDR3 region has 16 residues. Deletions cut 0 bases from V and 2 bases from J, with 13 bases between. Germline V gene lookup returns CDR1 LGHNA and CDR2 YNFKEQ.

The gene calls are TRBV6-1 and TRBJ1-5, with D perhaps matching TRBD1 (5 bases). Trimming stripped 5 bases from V and 6 bases from J, with 8 bases between. The CDR3 length is 12 residues. CDR1 and CDR2 (germline): MNHNS, SASEGT. The CDR3 loop is CASSRGVQPQHF. In DNA, the CDR3 is TGTGCCAGCAGTAGGGGTGTTCAGCCCCAGCATTTT.

The chain recombines TRBV9 with TRBJ1-4, with D maybe TRBD1 (6 bases). In germline, CDR1 is SGDLS, CDR2 YYNGEE. V was trimmed by 4 bases and J by 5 bases, leaving 18 bases between them. There are 16 residues in the CDR3. The CDR3 DNA is TGTGCCAGCAGCTCCACAGGGATAACGTTGAATGAAAAACTGTTTTTT. Translating it yields CASSSTGITLNEKLFF.

V usage is TRBV9 and J usage is TRBJ2-1; no clear D gene. This CDR3 is built from 14 residues. The V gene's germline CDR1 is SGDLS and CDR2 YYNGEE. V gave up 3 bases and J gave up 6 bases, with 13 bases separating them. For the CDR3, the DNA is TGTGCCAGCAGCGAGTGGGCTACGGCCAATGAGCAGTTCTTC. It translates to CASSEWATANEQFF.

The V gene is TRBV19, the J gene TRBJ1-5, with D unclear. The ends were cut back, 6 bases at V and 3 bases at J, with 6 bases in the middle. CDR1 and CDR2 from the germline V gene are LNHDA and SQIVND (reference sequence). This CDR3 is built from 12 residues. The CDR3 nucleotides are TGTGCCAGTAGCGAACACAATCAGCCCCAGCATTTT. This sequence encodes CASSEHNQPQHF.

This chain uses TRBV11-2 with TRBJ2-1; 9 bases match TRBD1. The V and J ends lost 6 bases and 4 bases, in that order; junction bases with no gene match: 10. CDR1 is SGHAT, CDR2 FQNNGV, per germline. The CDR3 has 16 amino acids. As DNA, the CDR3 is TGTGCCAGCAGGATACAGGGGGCCACTCCTTACAATGAGCAGTTCTTC. It encodes CASRIQGATPYNEQFF.

The chain employs TRBV14 and TRBJ2-4, with D possibly TRBD2 on 5 matching bases. The CDR3 has 16 residues. In germline, CDR1 is SGHDN, CDR2 FVKESK. The V end lost 3 bases, the J end lost 6 bases, and 18 bases lay between the germline ends. The DNA for the CDR3 is TGTGCCAGCAGCCAGTTGGGGAGACATTCTGGAAACATTCAGTACTTC. Protein product: CASSQLGRHSGNIQYF.